This T cell receptor beta chain emerged from a study of T cell responses to AZD1222 COVID-19 vaccine. This clone has just a few counts. Its target is not known. The study's findings and limits: In a largely white British group with more females than males, clonal diversity was possibly underestimated. Among spike-specific TCRs, nearly half reportedly target unmutated variant regions. Samples come after the peak T cell response, not at day 14. Dominant at 160-218 and 743-854, vaccine-associated CD4 TCRs also spanned spike.

TCRdb keeps only in-frame clones here, not all; method: immunoSEQ multiplex PCR. The data contain under 140,000 clones, 85% to 95% of them singletons. V lost 1 base to trimming and J lost 6 bases; unmatched junction nucleotides: 12. The germline V gene has CDR1 LNHNV and CDR2 YYDKDF (reference sequence). The CDR3 length is 16 residues. The starting material was peripheral blood, obtained on day 0 of AZD1222 vaccination. The genes are TRBV15 and TRBJ2-7, with TRBD2 matching over 7 bases. The sequence came from an adult in good health. CDR3 DNA sequence: TGTGCCACCAGCAGAGGGTTTCCGTCCACGGGAGGCGAGCAGTACTTC. This codes for CATSRGFPSTGGEQYF.